What follows is one T cell receptor (beta chain) and its context. The antigen remains undetermined. The germline V gene encodes CDR1 SEHNR and CDR2 FQNEAQ (reference sequence). CDR3 length: 14 amino acids. V was pared by 8 bases and J by 6 bases, with 9 bases of the junction left unmatched. The sample originates from a study of neoadjuvant anti-PD-1 for oral cavity cancer. Overall study context: Before surgery, most patients got three to four biweekly 3 mg/kg nivolumab doses. Patients without progression got a fourth dose around day 43. Overall study results and limits: Only a few patients per response group were TCR-analyzed; validation needed.

Analysis of PBMCs was direct, with no culture step. The protocol was immunoSEQ multiplex PCR, while the TCRdb copy is restricted to in-frame clones and leaves out a portion. The table has 75,000 or so clones, about four fifths seen once. The receptor comes from a person aged 35 to 85 with oral cavity squamous cell carcinoma. V is TRBV7-9 and J is TRBJ2-7; 11 nucleotides match TRBD2. The sequences come from PBMCs, collected before nivolumab (anti-PD-1) treatment. The CDR3 protein is CASSTSGMALEQYF. In DNA form, the CDR3 reads TGTGCCAGCTCGACTAGCGGGATGGCCCTCGAGCAGTACTTC.